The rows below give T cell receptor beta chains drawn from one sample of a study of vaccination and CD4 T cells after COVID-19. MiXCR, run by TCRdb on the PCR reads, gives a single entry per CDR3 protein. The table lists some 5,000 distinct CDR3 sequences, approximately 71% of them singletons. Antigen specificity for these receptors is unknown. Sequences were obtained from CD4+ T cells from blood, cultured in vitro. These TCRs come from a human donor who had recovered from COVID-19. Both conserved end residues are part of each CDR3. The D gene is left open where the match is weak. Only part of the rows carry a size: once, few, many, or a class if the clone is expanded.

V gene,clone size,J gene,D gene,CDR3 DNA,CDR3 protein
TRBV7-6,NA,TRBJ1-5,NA,TGTGCCAGCAGCCTCCATCATGATCAGCCCCAGCATTTT,CASSLHHDQPQHF
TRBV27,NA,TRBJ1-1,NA,TGTGCCAGCAGGACACAGGGCCTTGAAGCTTTCTTT,CASRTQGLEAFF
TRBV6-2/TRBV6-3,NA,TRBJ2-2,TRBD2,TGTGCCAGTGCTAGCGGTGCGAACACCGGGGAGCTGTTTTTT,CASASGANTGELFF
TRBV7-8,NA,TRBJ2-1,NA,TGTGCCAGCAGCTTAGACCAACTAGCATTCTCCTACAATGAGCAGTTCTTC,CASSLDQLAFSYNEQFF
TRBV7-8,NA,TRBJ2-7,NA,TGTGCCAGCTCGGGCAGGGGATACGAGCAGTACTTC,CASSGRGYEQYF
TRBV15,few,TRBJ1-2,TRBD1,TGTGCCACCAGCAGAGCCGGACAGGGTAGGGTCTATGGCTACACCTTC,CATSRAGQGRVYGYTF
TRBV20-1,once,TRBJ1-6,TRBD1,TGCAGTGCTAGGCAACCGGGACAGGGAAATTCACCCCTCCACTTT,CSARQPGQGNSPLHF
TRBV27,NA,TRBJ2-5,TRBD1,TGTGCCAGCAGTTTAGCCCGGACAGGGCAAGAGACCCAGTACTTC,CASSLARTGQETQYF
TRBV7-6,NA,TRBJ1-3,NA,TGTGCCAGCAGCCCAGCAGGGACCTGGGCCGGAAACACCATATATTTT,CASSPAGTWAGNTIYF
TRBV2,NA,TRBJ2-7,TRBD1,TGTGCCAGCAGTCTTTCGTCCAGGGGGCACGAGCAGTACTTC,CASSLSSRGHEQYF
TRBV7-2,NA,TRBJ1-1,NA,TGTGCCAGCAGCTTAGAGGGACCCAATTTGAGGGGCACTGAAGCTTTCTTT,CASSLEGPNLRGTEAFF
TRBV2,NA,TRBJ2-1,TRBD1,TGTGCCAGCAGGGACTTGGTGACAGGGAACCTCAATGAGCAGTTCTTC,CASRDLVTGNLNEQFF
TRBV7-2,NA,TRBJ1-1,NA,TGTGCCAGCAGCCCAGGGTATTTCGCTGAAGCTTTCTTT,CASSPGYFAEAFF
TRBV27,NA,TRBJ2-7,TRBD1,TGTGCCAGCAGTTTATCGCCGGGGACAGGGTCTGGCGAGCAGTACTTC,CASSLSPGTGSGEQYF
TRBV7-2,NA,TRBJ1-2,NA,TGTGCCAGCAGCTTAGCGTTTAACTATGGCTACACCTTC,CASSLAFNYGYTF
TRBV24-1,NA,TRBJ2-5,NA,TGTGCCACTCAGGGGGGGGGAGACTCCATTCAAGAGACCCAGTACTTC,CATQGGGDSIQETQYF
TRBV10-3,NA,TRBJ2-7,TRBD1,TGTGCCATCGGGTGGGACAGTTCTTACGAGCAGTACTTC,CAIGWDSSYEQYF
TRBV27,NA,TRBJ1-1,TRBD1,TGTGCCAGCAGTAGGGACAGCGGAATCATGAACACTGAAGCTTTCTTT,CASSRDSGIMNTEAFF
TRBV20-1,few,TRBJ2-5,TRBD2,TGCAGTGTGTTGGGGGGAACTAGCGCTCAAACCCCTCAAGAGACCCAGTACTTC,CSVLGGTSAQTPQETQYF
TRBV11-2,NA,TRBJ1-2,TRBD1,TGTGCCAGCAGCGTAGGGACAGACATCAGCTACACCTTC,CASSVGTDISYTF
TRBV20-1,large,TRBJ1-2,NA,TGCAGTGCTAGAGATCCTAAAGGAAACTATGGCTACACCTTC,CSARDPKGNYGYTF
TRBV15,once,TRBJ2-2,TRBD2,TGTGCCACCAGAGGGAAACTAGCGAACCGTTCTCTAACCGGGGAGCTGTTTTTT,CATRGKLANRSLTGELFF
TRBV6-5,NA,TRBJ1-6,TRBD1,TGTGCCAGCAGTTACTCAGGACAGGGGCAGTATAATTCACCCCTCCACTTT,CASSYSGQGQYNSPLHF
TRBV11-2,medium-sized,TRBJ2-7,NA,TGTGCCAGCAGCTTAGATACTTTAGGCGGGGCCGAATACGAGCAGTACTTC,CASSLDTLGGAEYEQYF
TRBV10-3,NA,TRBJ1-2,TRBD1,TGTGCCATCAGTGAAGGGAGGCAGGGGGTTAACTATGGCTACACCTTC,CAISEGRQGVNYGYTF
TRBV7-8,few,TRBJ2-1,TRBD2,TGTGCCAGCAGCTTAGTAAGCGGGGGGGCCCAGGATGAGCAGTTCTTC,CASSLVSGGAQDEQFF
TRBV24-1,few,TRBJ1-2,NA,TGTGCCACCAGTGACAGGGGAAGCTATGGCTACACCTTC,CATSDRGSYGYTF
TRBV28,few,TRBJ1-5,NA,TGTGCCAGCAGTTTTGATACGGGACCCGAAGGGCCCCAGCATTTT,CASSFDTGPEGPQHF
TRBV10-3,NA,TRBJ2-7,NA,TGTGCCATCAGTGCGACCGAGGGTTACGAGCAGTACTTC,CAISATEGYEQYF
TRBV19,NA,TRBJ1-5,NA,TGTGCCAGTAGTATACGCCGAGATCAGCCCCAGCATTTT,CASSIRRDQPQHF
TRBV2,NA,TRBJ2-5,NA,TGTGCCAGCACTCGAAGAGGGGGAAACCTGGGGGAGACCCAGTACTTC,CASTRRGGNLGETQYF
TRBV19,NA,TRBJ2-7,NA,TGTGCCAGTAGTATAGAAGCTCAACCTACCTACGAGCAGTACTTC,CASSIEAQPTYEQYF
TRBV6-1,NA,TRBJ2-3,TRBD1,TGTGCCAGCAGTGAAGCGCTAAGGACAGGGGGTGCAGATACGCAGTATTTT,CASSEALRTGGADTQYF
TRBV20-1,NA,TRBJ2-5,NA,TGCAGTGCTAGATTACCGGGACGAGACGATGAGACCCAGTACTTC,CSARLPGRDDETQYF
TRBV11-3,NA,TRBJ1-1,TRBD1,TGTGCCAGCGGACGGGACAGGGGGCTGGACACTGAAGCTTTCTTT,CASGRDRGLDTEAFF
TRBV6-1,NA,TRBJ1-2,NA,TGTGCCAGCAGTGAAGCACTACGGGGGCTCAACTATGGCTACACCTTC,CASSEALRGLNYGYTF
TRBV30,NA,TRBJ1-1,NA,TGTGCCTGGAGAATAGGGGGGTGGAACAGGGTGAACACTGAAGCTTTCTTT,CAWRIGGWNRVNTEAFF
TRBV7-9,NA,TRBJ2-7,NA,TGTGCCAGCATCGGATGGGGTACTGGCTACGAGCAGTACTTC,CASIGWGTGYEQYF
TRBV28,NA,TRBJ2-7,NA,TGTGCCAGCAGACAGGCGGGCCTAAAAGAGCAGTACTTC,CASRQAGLKEQYF
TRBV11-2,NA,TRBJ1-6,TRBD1,TGTGCCAGCAGCTTAATGAGGACACAGGGGAATTCACCCCTCCACTTT,CASSLMRTQGNSPLHF
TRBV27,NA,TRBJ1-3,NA,TGTGCCAGCAGTCCGGGGAGCAACTCTGGAAACACCATATATTTT,CASSPGSNSGNTIYF
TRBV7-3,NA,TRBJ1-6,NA,TGTGCCAGCAGCTGGGGCGGAGGGGGATCACCCCTCCACTTT,CASSWGGGGSPLHF
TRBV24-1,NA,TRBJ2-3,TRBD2,TGTGCCACCAGTGATGAAACCGGGACTAGCGGGGGGTTTTATAGCACAGATACGCAGTATTTT,CATSDETGTSGGFYSTDTQYF
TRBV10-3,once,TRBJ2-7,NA,TGTGCCATCAGTGGGGGGTACGAGCAGTACTTC,CAISGGYEQYF
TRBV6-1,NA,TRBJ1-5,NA,TGTGCCAGCAACCTAAGGCCCCAGCATTTT,CASNLRPQHF
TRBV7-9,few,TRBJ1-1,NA,TGTGCCAGCAGCTCGCAGGCCTGGCACACTGAAGCTTTCTTT,CASSSQAWHTEAFF
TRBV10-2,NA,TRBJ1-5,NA,TGCGCCAGCAGTGACAGAGATAGCAATCAGCCCCAGCATTTT,CASSDRDSNQPQHF
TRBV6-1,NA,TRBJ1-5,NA,TGTGCCAGCCGACGAAATCACGACAGTGGCCCCAATCAGCCCCAGCATTTT,CASRRNHDSGPNQPQHF
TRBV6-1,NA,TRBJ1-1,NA,TGTGCCAGCAGTGAAAGACCCGAGCACACTGAAGCTTTCTTT,CASSERPEHTEAFF
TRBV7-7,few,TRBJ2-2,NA,TGTGCCAGCAGCTTAGCTGGGGTGGGCACCGGGGAGCTGTTTTTT,CASSLAGVGTGELFF
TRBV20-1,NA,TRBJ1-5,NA,TGCAGTGCTAGATGGTCCGGACAGCCTAATCAGCCCCAGCATTTT,CSARWSGQPNQPQHF
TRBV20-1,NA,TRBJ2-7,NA,TGCAGTGCTAGACTAAACTCCTACGAGCAGTACTTC,CSARLNSYEQYF
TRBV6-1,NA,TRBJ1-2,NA,TGTGCCAGCAGCAACCCCGGGGGGGGAAGGGGCTACACCTTC,CASSNPGGGRGYTF
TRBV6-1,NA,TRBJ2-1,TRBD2,TGTGCCAGCAGTGACGGGACTAGCGTTGTAGGTGAGCAGTTCTTC,CASSDGTSVVGEQFF
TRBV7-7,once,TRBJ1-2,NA,TGTGCTAGCAGCTTAGCCCCCGGGTGGGATGGCTACACCTTC,CASSLAPGWDGYTF
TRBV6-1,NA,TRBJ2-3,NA,TGTGCCAGGCACAGGGGCACAGATACGCAGTATTTT,CARHRGTDTQYF
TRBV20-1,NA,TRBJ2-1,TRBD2,TGCAGTGCTAGAGTTGAGACTAGCGGATTCAATGAGCAGTTCTTC,CSARVETSGFNEQFF
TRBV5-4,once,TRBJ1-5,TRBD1,TGTGCCAGCTCAGGGGGCTGGGATCAGCCCCAGCATTTT,CASSGGWDQPQHF
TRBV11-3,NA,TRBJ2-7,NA,TGTGCCAGCAGCTTAGTAAGGGGTGCGGCCTACGAGCAGTACTTC,CASSLVRGAAYEQYF
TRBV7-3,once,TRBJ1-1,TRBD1,TGTGCCAGCAGCTCCGATCCCGGACAGGGGGCAAGGAACACTGAAGCTTTCTTT,CASSSDPGQGARNTEAFF